Ten or more counts support the clone carrying this TCR beta chain. Its antigen remains unknown. These data are taken from a study of T cells in Graves' hyperthyroidism and ophthalmopathy. The study, taken as a whole, reports: For ophthalmopathy, model prediction preceded onset by a median around six months.

This CDR3 is built from 13 residues. Germline V gene data show CDR1 as MDHEN and CDR2 as SYDVKM. V shed 2 bases and J shed 9 bases, with 8 bases lying between them. There were TCR beta CDR3 regions amplified from RNA transcripts. Carried out on the TCR CDR3, a first-round RT-PCR used the HTBI primer set. A single record per CDR3 protein comes from TCRdb applying MiXCR to the multiplex PCR reads. The table has roughly 360,000 distinct CDR3 sequences, about 14% seen once. The PBMCs were sourced from fresh peripheral blood (around 9.3 ml). Sequencing input: blood. The chain uses TRBV28 and TRBJ1-6; no clear D. The TCR originated in a man in his thirties or forties with Graves' hyperthyroidism that later progressed to Graves' ophthalmopathy. CDR3 nucleotides: TGTGCCAGCAGTTTAGTGATGGGTTCACCCCTCCACTTT. Residues: CASSLVMGSPLHF.